The text below deals with one TCR beta chain. What it binds is unknown. Deep was the level used in running the assay. TCRdb's table, derived via immunoSEQ multiplex PCR, lists solely in-frame clones and lacks some. Of approximately 2.5 million clones detected, around nine tenths appear once; the ten largest clones hold over 0.12%. CD4+ cells underwent separation, giving CD45RA+ naive and CD45RA-negative memory subsets. The entry originates in a study of shared clonotypes between healthy human individuals. General observations from the study: Sampling used blood alone; tissue repertoires probably differ. All-four-donor shared clonotypes had higher generation probabilities than non-shared clonotypes did.

The sequence was collected from a man aged 18-30 years in good health. What was sequenced was naive CD4+ T cells sorted from blood. Subset denoted: CD45RA+ positively selected.

The CDR3 region has the DNA TGTGCCAGCAGCTTTTCCCTTGGGCTAGCGGGCCCATTGGGGTGGGCGCAGTATTTT. This sequence encodes CASSFSLGLAGPLGWAQYF. The rearrangement uses TRBV5-8 and TRBJ2-3, with 8 bases that match TRBD2. Germline-derived CDR1 and CDR2 are SGHTS and YDEGEE. CDR3 length equals 19 residues. With 2 bases clipped from V and 10 bases from J, the junction kept 24 bases outside the gene matches. The entire variable domain, with the rest obtained from reference TRBV5-8 and TRBJ2-3, is as follows: EAGVTQSPTHLIKTRGQQATLRCSPISGHTSVYWYQQALGLGLQFLLWYDEGEERNRGNFPPRFSGRQFPNYSSELNVNALELEDSALYLCASSFSLGLAGPLGWAQYFGPGTRLTVL.